The clone carrying this T cell receptor beta chain has at least ten counts. This CDR3 has 13 residues. Deletions cut 5 bases from V and 5 bases from J, with 12 bases between. This entry comes from a study of neurological immune-mediated disorders. Sorted libraries came from 1 million CD4+ or CD8+ T cells. Using its own MiXCR run on the 5' RACE reads, TCRdb lists one record per CDR3 protein. The top ten clones hold over 1.2% of a sample with over 45,000 distinct CDR3 sequences, 5.8% of them seen once. The source material was CD4+ T cells from blood. The receptor comes from a woman aged 18-29 years with multiple sclerosis. V usage is TRBV12-3 or TRBV12-4 and J usage is TRBJ1-1, with D perhaps TRBD1 (6 bases). The CDR3 region has the DNA TGTGCCAGCAGTCGAGGAGGGACAACTGAAGCTTTCTTT. It codes for CASSRGGTTEAFF.